This TCR beta chain was identified in a study of a mutant IDH1 vaccine in newly diagnosed glioma. Overall study context: Eight vaccinations reached patients in weeks 1, 3, 5, 7, 11, 15, 19 and 23. Vaccines were begun 4-6 weeks after radiotherapy alone, or with temozolomide cycles.

Profiled with immunoSEQ multiplex PCR; TCRdb holds only in-frame clones, not every one. This table holds tens of thousands of clones, approximately 90% found once. The time point is: week 5, during vaccination. In every dose of vaccine, 300 ug of mutant IDH1 20-mer peptide was given alongside topical imiquimod. The donors' diagnosis was new WHO grade 3 or 4 astrocytoma that was IDH1-mutant and ATRX-lost. This clone came up a few times. Its specificity is unknown. The material was PBMCs, obtained from a glioma patient whose treatment included an IDH1 peptide vaccine. This clonotype originated in a man in his fifties with glioma.

CDR3 in DNA: TGCAGCGTTGCCCAAACGCTTAGCACAGATACGCAGTATTTT. It is translated as CSVAQTLSTDTQYF. The rearrangement joins TRBV29-1 to TRBJ2-3; the D is unclear. The germline V gene has CDR1 SQVTM and CDR2 ANQGSEA. The CDR3 consists of 14 residues. Trimming left V 4 bases short and J 0 bases short, with 11 bases between.